A selection of T cell receptor beta chains follows, all from one sample in a study of graft-versus-host responses after intestinal transplantation. The table came from immunoSEQ multiplex PCR; TCRdb's copy has only in-frame clones and leaves some out. Of around 18,000 clones listed, roughly 90% are singletons. Specimen: PBMCs, collected less than 400 days after transplant. The receptor set was obtained from a human patient who received an intestinal transplant, so some T cells may come from the graft donor. The CDR3 runs from the conserved cysteine through the conserved F or W. Fields, in order: J gene, V gene, CDR3 protein.

TRBJ2-6,TRBV4-1,CASSRGTGDSGANVLTF
TRBJ1-3,TRBV29-1,CSVQGQTSGNTIYF
TRBJ1-1,TRBV5-1,CASSLQGSGNTEAFF
TRBJ1-5,TRBV6-5,CASSDLTGLNQPQHF
TRBJ1-1,TRBV4-1,CASSQARGTEAFF
TRBJ1-2,TRBV6-5,CASSYTRDRVYGYTF
TRBJ2-7,TRBV4-1,CASSQDQPIAGGPRWSYEQYF
TRBJ1-4,TRBV7-9,CASSLGRGENEKLFF
TRBJ2-5,TRBV10-3,CAISAETGLDWETQYF
TRBJ2-7,TRBV19,CASSLHTPSGVSSYEQYF
TRBJ2-1,TRBV6-4,CASSTQGGAGNEQFF
TRBJ2-1,TRBV6-4,CASSDSGGPYNEQFF
TRBJ1-1,TRBV23-1,CASSQSDGWDLDTEAFF
TRBJ2-3,TRBV5-1,CASSPGQGTDTQYF
TRBJ1-4,TRBV27,CASSNHRGVTNEKLFF
TRBJ2-7,TRBV2,CAVQTSGGYEQYF
TRBJ1-4,TRBV6-5,CASSVETTLGKLFF
TRBJ2-7,TRBV5-4,CASSPGGDYEQYF
TRBJ2-2,TRBV2,CASRTGTSWLAGELFF
TRBJ2-3,TRBV28,CASTLGQLTDTQYF
TRBJ2-1,TRBV5-4,CASSIRGASYNEQFF
TRBJ2-5,TRBV9,CASSVGGGGTQYF
TRBJ2-1,TRBV6-1,CASTKTGGEGNEQFF
TRBJ2-7,TRBV4-1,CASSARLAENYEQYF
TRBJ1-2,TRBV9,CASSPGKQSYGYTF
TRBJ2-3,TRBV29-1,CSVEVGGARTDTQYF